This T cell receptor (beta chain) was recovered during a study of neurological immune-mediated disorders. This clonotype came up a few times. Antigen: not known. 5'RACE with 10-nucleotide random UMIs generated the cDNA. TCRdb re-derived calls from the 5' RACE reads in MiXCR, one entry per CDR3 protein. The sample has about 58,000 distinct CDR3 sequences, about 2.5% seen once. General study points: There was no clinical or MRI feature that showed an association with the multiple sclerosis repertoire cluster. HTLV-1-associated myelopathy displayed the greatest TCR clonal expansion, and multiple sclerosis exhibited the smallest, lower than that of healthy controls.

The sample was PBMCs. The sequence was collected from a man aged 45-60 years with multiple sclerosis.

The CDR3 DNA follows: TGCAGTGCTAGCCTACAGGGTGAGACCCAGTACTTC. The encoded protein is CSASLQGETQYF. The chain links TRBV20-1 to TRBJ2-5; tentative D call: TRBD1 (6 bases). V shed 3 bases and J shed 5 bases, with 10 bases lying between them. Germline CDR1 DFQATT, CDR2 SNEGSKA (reference sequence). The CDR3 has 12 residues.